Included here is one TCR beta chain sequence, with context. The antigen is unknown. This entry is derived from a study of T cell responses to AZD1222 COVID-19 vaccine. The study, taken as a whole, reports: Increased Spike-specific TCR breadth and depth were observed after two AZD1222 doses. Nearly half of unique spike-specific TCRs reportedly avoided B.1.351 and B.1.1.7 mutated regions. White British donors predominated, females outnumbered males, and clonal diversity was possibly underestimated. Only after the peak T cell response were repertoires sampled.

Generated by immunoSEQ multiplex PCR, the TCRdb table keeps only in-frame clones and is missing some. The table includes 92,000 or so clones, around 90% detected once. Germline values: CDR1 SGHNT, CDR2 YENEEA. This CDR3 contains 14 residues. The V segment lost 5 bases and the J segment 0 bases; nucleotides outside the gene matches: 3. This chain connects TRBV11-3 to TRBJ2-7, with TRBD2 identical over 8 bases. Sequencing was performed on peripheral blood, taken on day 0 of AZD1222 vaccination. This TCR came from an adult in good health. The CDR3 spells CASSRGGSSYEQYF. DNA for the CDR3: TGTGCCAGCAGCCGGGGGGGGAGCTCCTACGAGCAGTACTTC.